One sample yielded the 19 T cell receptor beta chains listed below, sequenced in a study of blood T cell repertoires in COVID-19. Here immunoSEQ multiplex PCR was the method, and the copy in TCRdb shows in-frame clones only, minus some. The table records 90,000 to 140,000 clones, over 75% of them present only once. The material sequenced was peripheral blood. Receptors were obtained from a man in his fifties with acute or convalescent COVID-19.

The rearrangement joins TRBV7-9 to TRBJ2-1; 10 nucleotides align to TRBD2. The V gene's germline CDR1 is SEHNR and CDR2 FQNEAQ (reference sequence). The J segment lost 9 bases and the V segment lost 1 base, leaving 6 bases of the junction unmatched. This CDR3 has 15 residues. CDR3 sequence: CASSLGLAGEVEQFF. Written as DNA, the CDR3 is TGTGCCAGCAGCTTAGGGCTAGCGGGAGAAGTTGAGCAGTTCTTC.

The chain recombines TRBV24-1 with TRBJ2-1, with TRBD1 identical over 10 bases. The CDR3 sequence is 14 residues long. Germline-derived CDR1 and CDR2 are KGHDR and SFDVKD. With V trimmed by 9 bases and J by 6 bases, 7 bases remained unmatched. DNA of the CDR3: TGTGCCACCGCGACCGGGACAGGGGTCAATGAGCAGTTCTTC. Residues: CATATGTGVNEQFF.

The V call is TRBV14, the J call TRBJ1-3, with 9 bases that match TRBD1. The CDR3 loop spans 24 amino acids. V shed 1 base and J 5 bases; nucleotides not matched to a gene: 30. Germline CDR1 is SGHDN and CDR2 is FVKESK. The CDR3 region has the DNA TGTGCCAGCAGCCAAGCGTCAGGGGGACAGGGATCCTCCCTTACCCGACTTGCCCGAAACACCATATATTTT. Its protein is CASSQASGGQGSSLTRLARNTIYF.

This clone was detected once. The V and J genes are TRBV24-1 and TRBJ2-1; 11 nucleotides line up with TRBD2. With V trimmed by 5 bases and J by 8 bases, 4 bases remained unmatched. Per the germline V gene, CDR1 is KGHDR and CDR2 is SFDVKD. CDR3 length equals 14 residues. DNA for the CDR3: TGTGCCACCAGTGGACTAGCGGGGAGAGATGAGCAGTTCTTC. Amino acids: CATSGLAGRDEQFF.

CDR3 sequence (DNA): TGTGCCAGCAGCTTAACTGGCGGGGGGCCCCTCGATACGCAGTATTTT. Its translation is CASSLTGGGPLDTQYF. The rearrangement uses TRBV7-2 and TRBJ2-3, with 8 bases aligning to TRBD2. Trimming cost V 2 bases and J 6 bases; bases outside gene matches: 10. Germline lookup yields CDR1 SGHTA and CDR2 FQGNSA. The CDR3 has 16 residues.

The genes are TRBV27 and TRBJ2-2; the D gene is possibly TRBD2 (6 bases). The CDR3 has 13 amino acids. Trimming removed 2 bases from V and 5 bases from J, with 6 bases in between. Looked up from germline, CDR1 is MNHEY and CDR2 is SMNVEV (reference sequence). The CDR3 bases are TGTGCCAGCAGTTTACGGGGGACCGGGGAGCTGTTTTTT. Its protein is CASSLRGTGELFF.

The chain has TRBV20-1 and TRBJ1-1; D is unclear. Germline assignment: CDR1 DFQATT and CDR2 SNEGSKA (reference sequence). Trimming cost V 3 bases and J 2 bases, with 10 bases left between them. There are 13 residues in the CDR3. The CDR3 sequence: CSASGQINTEAFF. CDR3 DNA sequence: TGCAGTGCTAGTGGGCAGATTAACACTGAAGCTTTCTTT.

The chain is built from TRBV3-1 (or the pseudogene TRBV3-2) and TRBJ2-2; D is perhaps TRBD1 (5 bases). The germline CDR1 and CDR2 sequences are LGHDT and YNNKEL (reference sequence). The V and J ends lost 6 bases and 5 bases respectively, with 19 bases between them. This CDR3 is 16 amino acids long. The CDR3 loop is CASSPIGAVRTGELFF. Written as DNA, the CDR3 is TGTGCCAGCAGTCCAATAGGGGCGGTTCGGACCGGGGAGCTGTTTTTT.

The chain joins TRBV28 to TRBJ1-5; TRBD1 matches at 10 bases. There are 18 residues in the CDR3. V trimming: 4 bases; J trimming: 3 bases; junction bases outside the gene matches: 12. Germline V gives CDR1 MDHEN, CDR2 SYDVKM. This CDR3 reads CASSSGSWTGGSNQPQHF. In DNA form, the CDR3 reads TGTGCCAGCAGTTCCGGGTCGTGGACAGGGGGATCCAATCAGCCCCAGCATTTT.

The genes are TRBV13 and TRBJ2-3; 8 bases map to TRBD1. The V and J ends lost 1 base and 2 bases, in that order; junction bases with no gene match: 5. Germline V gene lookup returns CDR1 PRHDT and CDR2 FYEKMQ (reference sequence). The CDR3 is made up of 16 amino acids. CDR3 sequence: CASSLEGQVDTDTQYF. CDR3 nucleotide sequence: TGTGCCAGCAGCTTAGAGGGACAGGTGGACACAGATACGCAGTATTTT.

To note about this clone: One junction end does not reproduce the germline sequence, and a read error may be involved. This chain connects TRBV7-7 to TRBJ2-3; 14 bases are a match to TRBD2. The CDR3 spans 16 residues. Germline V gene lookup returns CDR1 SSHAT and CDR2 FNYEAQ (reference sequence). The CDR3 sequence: CASSETSGGATDTQYF. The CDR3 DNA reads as TGTGCTAGCAGCGAGACTAGCGGGGGGGCGACAGATACGCAGTATTTT.

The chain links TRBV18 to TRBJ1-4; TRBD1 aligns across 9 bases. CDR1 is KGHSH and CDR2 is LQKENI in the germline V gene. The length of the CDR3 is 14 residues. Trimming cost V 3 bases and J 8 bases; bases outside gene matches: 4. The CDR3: CASSPDRGGEKLFF. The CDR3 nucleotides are TGTGCCAGCTCACCGGACAGGGGAGGCGAAAAACTGTTTTTT.

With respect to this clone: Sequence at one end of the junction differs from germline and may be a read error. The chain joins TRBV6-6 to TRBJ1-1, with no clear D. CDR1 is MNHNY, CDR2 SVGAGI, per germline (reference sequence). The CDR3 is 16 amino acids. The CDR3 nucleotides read TGTGCCAGCAGTCACTCAGGCGGGTTAATGAACACTGAAGCTTTCTTT. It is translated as CASSHSGGLMNTEAFF.

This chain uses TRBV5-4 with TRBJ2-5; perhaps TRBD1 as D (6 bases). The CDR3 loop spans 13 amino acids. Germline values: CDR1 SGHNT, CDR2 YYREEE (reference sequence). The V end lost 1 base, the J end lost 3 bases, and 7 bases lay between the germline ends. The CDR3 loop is CASSLNREETQYF. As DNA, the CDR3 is TGTGCCAGCAGCTTGAACAGGGAAGAGACCCAGTACTTC. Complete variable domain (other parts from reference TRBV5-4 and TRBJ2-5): ETGVTQSPTHLIKTRGQQVTLRCSSQSGHNTVSWYQQALGQGPQFIFQYYREEENGRGNFPPRFSGLQFPNYSSELNVNALELDDSALYLCASSLNREETQYFGPGTRLLVL.

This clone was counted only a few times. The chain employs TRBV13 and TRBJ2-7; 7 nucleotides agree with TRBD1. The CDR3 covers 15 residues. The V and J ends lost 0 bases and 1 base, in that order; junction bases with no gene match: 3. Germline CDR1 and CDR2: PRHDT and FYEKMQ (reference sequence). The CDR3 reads CASSLGGGASYEQYF. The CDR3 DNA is TGTGCCAGCAGCTTAGGAGGGGGCGCTTCCTACGAGCAGTACTTC.

CDR3 amino acids: CASSSGTGVAEAFF. In DNA, the CDR3 is TGCGCCAGCAGCTCCGGGACAGGGGTGGCTGAAGCTTTCTTT. The J gene is TRBJ1-1, the V gene TRBV5-1; 10 bases match TRBD1. This CDR3 has 14 amino acids. J lost 6 bases, V lost 3 bases, and 5 bases had no gene match. The germline CDR1 and CDR2 sequences are SGHRS and YFSETQ. Looking up the rest from reference TRBV5-1 and TRBJ1-1 gives the full variable domain: KAGVTQTPRYLIKTRGQQVTLSCSPISGHRSVSWYQQTPGQGLQFLFEYFSETQRNKGNFPGRFSGRQFSNSRSEMNVSTLELGDSALYLCASSSGTGVAEAFFGQGTRLTVV.

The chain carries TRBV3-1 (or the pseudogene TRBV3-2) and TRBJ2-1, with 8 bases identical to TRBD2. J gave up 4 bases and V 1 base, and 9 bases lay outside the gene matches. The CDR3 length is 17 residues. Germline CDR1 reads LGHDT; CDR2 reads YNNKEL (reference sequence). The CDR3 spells CASSQVGAGGRYNEQFF. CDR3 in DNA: TGTGCCAGCAGCCAAGTTGGTGCGGGGGGTCGTTACAATGAGCAGTTCTTC.

The CDR3 DNA follows: TGTGCCAGCAGTTTCGGGAGTTCTGAGACCCAGTACTTC. It encodes CASSFGSSETQYF. This chain links TRBV6-5 with TRBJ2-5, with D possibly being TRBD2 (6 bases). Trimming stripped 4 bases from V and 5 bases from J, with 11 bases between. Germline CDR1 and CDR2: MNHEY and SVGAGI. CDR3 size: 13 residues.

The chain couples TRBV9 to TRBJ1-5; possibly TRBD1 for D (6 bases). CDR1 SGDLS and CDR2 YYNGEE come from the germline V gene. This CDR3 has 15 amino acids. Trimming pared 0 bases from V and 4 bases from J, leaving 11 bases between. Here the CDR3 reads CASSVAGAWNQPQHF. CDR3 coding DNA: TGTGCCAGCAGCGTAGCAGGGGCCTGGAATCAGCCCCAGCATTTT.